The subject of this entry is one T cell receptor beta chain. What it binds is unknown. The data are from a study of beta chain features in type 1 diabetes. Study background: In age, gender and cell yields, patients were similar to healthy donors.

Around 100 mL of blood, on average, came from one heparinised draw per donor. Researchers reported sorting CD4+ naive, central memory, regulatory and stem cell-like memory cells via CD45RO/CCR7/CD25/CD127/CD95/CD27. CDR3 length: 14 amino acids. CDR1 and CDR2 (germline): SEHNR, FQNEAQ (reference sequence). Losses at the gene ends were 2 bases for V and 4 bases for J; bases not matched to a gene: 2. The authors reverse transcribed all of the isolated RNA, so sequencing captured expressed TCRB transcripts. The repertoire was sequenced with immunoSEQ multiplex PCR; TCRdb's copy has only in-frame clones and lacks some. Of about 340,000 clones listed, roughly 13% are singletons. General study points: Highly expressing activated T cells could be over-counted with a cDNA template. All four CD4+ subsets from Type 1 diabetes patients carried moderately but significantly shorter TCRB CDR3s.

The receptor was derived from a woman aged 18-30 years with type 1 diabetes. The sequencing input was naive CD4+ T cells from blood. The chain joins TRBV7-9 to TRBJ1-1, with 9 bases fitting TRBD1. CDR3 sequence reads: CASSLRQGVTEAFF. CDR3 in DNA: TGTGCCAGCAGCTTAAGACAGGGGGTCACTGAAGCTTTCTTT.